This T cell receptor (beta chain) was documented in a study of shared clonotypes between healthy human individuals. Assay: immunoSEQ multiplex PCR; the TCRdb copy retains only in-frame clones and omits some. The table records around 2.5 million clones, over 85% of them present only once. Germline-derived CDR1 and CDR2 are SGHTA and FQGNSA. CDR3 size: 14 residues. V was shortened by 5 bases and J by 10 bases, with 17 bases between the two germline ends. This clone was detected only once. The chain uses TRBV7-2 and TRBJ1-4; a weak D match, TRBD1 (5 bases). This clonotype was obtained from a man aged 18 to 30 in good health. Some clones in this sample may be carry-over from other donors' samples. The specimen was naive CD4+ T cells from PBMCs. Subset of the sample: CD45RA+ positively selected. The CDR3 nucleotides read TGTGCCAGCAGCGACAGTGCCTGGGCAGCAAAACTGTTTTTT. Protein sequence: CASSDSAWAAKLFF. Supplemented by reference TRBV7-2 and TRBJ1-4, the full variable domain reads GAGVSQSPSNKVTEKGKDVELRCDPISGHTALYWYRQSLGQGLEFLIYFQGNSAPDKSGLPSDRFSAERTGGSVSTLTIQRTQQEDSAVYLCASSDSAWAAKLFFGSGTQLSVL.